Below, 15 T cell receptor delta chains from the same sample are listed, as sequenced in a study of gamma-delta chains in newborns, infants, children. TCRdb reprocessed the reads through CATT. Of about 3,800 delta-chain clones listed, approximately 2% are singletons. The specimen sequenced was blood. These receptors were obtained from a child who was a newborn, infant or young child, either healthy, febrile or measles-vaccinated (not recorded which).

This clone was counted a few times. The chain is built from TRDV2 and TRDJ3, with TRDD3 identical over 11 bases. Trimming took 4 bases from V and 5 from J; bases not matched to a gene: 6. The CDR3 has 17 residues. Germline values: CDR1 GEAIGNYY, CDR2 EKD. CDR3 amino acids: CACDRLGDTRDTRQMFF. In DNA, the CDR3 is TGTGCCTGTGATCGGCTGGGGGATACCCGGGACACCCGACAGATGTTTTTC.

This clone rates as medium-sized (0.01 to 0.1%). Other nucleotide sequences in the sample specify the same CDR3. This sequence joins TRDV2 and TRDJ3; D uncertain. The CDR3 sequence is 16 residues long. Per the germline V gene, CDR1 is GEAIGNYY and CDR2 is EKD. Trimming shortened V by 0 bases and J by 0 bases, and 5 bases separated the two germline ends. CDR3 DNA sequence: TGTGCCTGTGACACCGTGGGCTCCTGGGACACCCGACAGATGTTTTTC. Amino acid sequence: CACDTVGSWDTRQMFF.

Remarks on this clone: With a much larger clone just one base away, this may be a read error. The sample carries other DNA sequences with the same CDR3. The CDR3 nucleotides are TGTGCCTGTGACTCCCATCGTGGTGGGGGATTCTCCTCCTGGGACACCCGGCAGATGTTTTTC. It codes for CACDSHRGGGFSSWDTRQMFF. This chain links TRDV2 with TRDJ3; 8 bases match TRDD3. Germline V CDR1 and CDR2: GEAIGNYY, EKD. The CDR3 consists of 21 residues.

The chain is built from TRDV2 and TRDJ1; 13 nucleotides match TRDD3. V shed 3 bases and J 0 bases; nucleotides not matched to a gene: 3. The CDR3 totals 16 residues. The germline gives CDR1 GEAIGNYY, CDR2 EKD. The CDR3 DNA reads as TGTGCCTGTGACTCACTGGGGGATACGTACACCGATAAACTCATCTTT. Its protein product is CACDSLGDTYTDKLIF.

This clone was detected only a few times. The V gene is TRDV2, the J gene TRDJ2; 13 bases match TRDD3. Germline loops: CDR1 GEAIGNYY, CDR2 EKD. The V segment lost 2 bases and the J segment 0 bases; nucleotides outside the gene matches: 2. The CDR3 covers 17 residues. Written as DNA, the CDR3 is TGTGCCTGTGACATACTGGGGGATACGCCTTTGACAGCACAACTCTTCTTT. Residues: CACDILGDTPLTAQLFF.

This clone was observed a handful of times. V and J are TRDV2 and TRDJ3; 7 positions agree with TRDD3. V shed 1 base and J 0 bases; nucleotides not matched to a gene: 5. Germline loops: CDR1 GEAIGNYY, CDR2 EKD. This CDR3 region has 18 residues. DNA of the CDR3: TGTGCCTGTGACACGGTGGGGGAAAGCTCCTGGGACACCCGACAGATGTTTTTC. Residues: CACDTVGESSWDTRQMFF.

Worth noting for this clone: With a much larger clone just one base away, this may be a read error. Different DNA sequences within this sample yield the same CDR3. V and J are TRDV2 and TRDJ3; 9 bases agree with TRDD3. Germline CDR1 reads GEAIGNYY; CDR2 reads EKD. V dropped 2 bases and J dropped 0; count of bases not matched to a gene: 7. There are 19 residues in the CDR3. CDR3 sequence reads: CACDKVLGDSSWDTRQMFF. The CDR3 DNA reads TGTGCCTGTGACAAAGTACTGGGGGACAGCTCCTGGGACACCCGACAGATGTTTTTC.

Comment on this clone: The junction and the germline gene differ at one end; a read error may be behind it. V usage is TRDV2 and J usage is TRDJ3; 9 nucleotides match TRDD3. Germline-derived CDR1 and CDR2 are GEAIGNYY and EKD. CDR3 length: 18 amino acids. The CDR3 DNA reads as TGTGCCTGTGACACCGTACTGGGGGACACCTGGGACACCCGACAGACGTTTTTC. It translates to CACDTVLGDTWDTRQTFF.

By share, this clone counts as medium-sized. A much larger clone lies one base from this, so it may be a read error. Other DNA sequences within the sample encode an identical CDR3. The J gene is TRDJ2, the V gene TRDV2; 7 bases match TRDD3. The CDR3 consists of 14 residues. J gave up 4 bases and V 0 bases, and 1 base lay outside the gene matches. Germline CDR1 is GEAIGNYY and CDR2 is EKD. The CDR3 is CACDTWGTTAQLFF. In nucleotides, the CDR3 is TGTGCCTGTGACACCTGGGGGACGACAGCACAACTCTTCTTT.

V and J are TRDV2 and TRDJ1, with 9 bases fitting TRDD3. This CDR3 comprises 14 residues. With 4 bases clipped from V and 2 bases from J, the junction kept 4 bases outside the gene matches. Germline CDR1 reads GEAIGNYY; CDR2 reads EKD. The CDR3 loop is CACDNLGDTDKLIF. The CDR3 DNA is TGTGCCTGTGATAATCTGGGGGATACCGATAAACTCATCTTT.

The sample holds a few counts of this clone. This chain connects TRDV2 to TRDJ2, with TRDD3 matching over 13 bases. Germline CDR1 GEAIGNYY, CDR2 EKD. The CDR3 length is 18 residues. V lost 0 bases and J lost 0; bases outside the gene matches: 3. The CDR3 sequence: CACDTLTGGYALTAQLFF. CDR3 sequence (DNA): TGTGCCTGTGACACCCTTACTGGGGGATACGCTTTGACAGCACAACTCTTCTTT.

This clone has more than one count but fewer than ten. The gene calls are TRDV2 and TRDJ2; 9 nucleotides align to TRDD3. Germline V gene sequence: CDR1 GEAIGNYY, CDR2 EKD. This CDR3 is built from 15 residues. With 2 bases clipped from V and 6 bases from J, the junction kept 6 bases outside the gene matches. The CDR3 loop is CACDKWGYESAQLFF. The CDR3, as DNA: TGTGCCTGTGACAAGTGGGGATACGAGTCAGCACAACTCTTCTTT.

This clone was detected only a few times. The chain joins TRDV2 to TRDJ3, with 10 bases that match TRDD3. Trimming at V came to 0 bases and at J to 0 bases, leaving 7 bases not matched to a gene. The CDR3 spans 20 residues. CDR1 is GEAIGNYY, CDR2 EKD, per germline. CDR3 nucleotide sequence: TGTGCCTGTGACACCGGGGGATACGTTAAGAGCTCCTGGGACACCCGACAGATGTTTTTC. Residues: CACDTGGYVKSSWDTRQMFF.

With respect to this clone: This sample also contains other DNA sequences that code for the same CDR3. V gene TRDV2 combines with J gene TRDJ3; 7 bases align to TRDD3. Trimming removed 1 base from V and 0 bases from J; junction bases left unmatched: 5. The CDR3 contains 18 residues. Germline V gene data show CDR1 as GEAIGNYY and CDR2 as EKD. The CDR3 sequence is CACDTLGESSWDTRQMFF. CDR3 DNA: TGTGCCTGTGACACGTTGGGGGAGAGCTCCTGGGACACCCGACAGATGTTTTTC.

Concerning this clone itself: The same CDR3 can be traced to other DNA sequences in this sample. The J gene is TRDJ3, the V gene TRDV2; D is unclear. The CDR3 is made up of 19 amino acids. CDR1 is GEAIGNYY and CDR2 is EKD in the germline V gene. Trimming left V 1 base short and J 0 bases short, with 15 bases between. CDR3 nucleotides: TGTGCCTGTGACACAGGGTACTCCATGAGCTCCTGGGACACCCGACAGATGTTTTTC. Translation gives CACDTGYSMSSWDTRQMFF.